The 7 T cell receptor beta chains listed next were all sequenced from one sample in a study of T cells in Graves' hyperthyroidism and ophthalmopathy (dated by TCRdb to the late 2010s). Library preparation employed multiplex PCR. For sequencing, an Illumina HiSeq 2000 was employed. The TCR beta CDR3 regions were amplified from the RNA transcripts. A first-round RT-PCR of the TCR CDR3 used the HTBI primer set with the Qiagen OneStep RT-PCR kit. TCRdb passed the public sequencing reads through fastp at Q25 and MiXCR, retaining productive beta sequences. Here each entry gathers all rows of one CDR3 protein and keeps the most common genes and DNA. This sample has under 350,000 distinct CDR3 sequences in its table, and 15% to 20% of those were observed once. The ten largest make up approximately 49% of the sample. The sample consisted of blood. The source of these receptors is a woman aged 45-60 years with Graves' hyperthyroidism.

The chain employs TRBV11-3 and TRBJ2-2, with 7 bases fitting TRBD1. Trimming took 5 bases from V and 0 from J; bases not matched to a gene: 3. CDR1 SGHNT and CDR2 YENEEA come from the germline V gene. The CDR3 length is 15 residues. The CDR3 region is CASSKGQSNTGELFF. CDR3 coding DNA: TGTGCCAGCAGCAAGGGACAGTCGAACACCGGGGAGCTGTTTTTT.

This clonotype has more than one count but fewer than ten. The V and J genes are TRBV7-9 and TRBJ2-7, with 8 bases aligning to TRBD2. This CDR3 is built from 15 residues. With V trimmed by 5 bases and J by 3 bases, 9 bases remained unmatched. Germline-derived CDR1 and CDR2 are SEHNR and FQNEAQ (reference sequence). CDR3 in DNA: TGTGCCAGCAGCCCTCCAGCGGGAGCGATCTACGAGCAGTACTTC. Translation: CASSPPAGAIYEQYF.

The chain recombines TRBV6-1 with TRBJ1-2, with 7 positions matching TRBD1. Trimming at V came to 11 bases and at J to 4 bases, leaving 10 bases not matched to a gene. The germline V gene has CDR1 MNHNS and CDR2 SASEGT. This CDR3 region has 13 residues. Written as DNA, the CDR3 is TGTGCCTCCCTAATAGGGGGCGCCTATGGCTACACCTTC. Its protein product is CASLIGGAYGYTF.

The gene calls are TRBV6-5 and TRBJ1-1, with no clear D. CDR3 length: 16 residues. CDR1 MNHEY and CDR2 SVGAGI come from the germline V gene. The V end lost 2 bases, the J end lost 4 bases, and 17 bases lay between the germline ends. Written as DNA, the CDR3 is TGTGCCAGCAGTTACGTCCCTATCTGGGAAGGCACTGAAGCTTTCTTT. Protein: CASSYVPIWEGTEAFF.

This clonotype occurred many times. V is TRBV29-1 and J is TRBJ2-7, with D hard to call. CDR3 length: 13 residues. V gave up 0 bases and J gave up 6 bases, with 12 bases separating them. Germline lookup yields CDR1 SQVTM and CDR2 ANQGSEA. The CDR3 here is CSVEDAGGGEQYF. The DNA for the CDR3 is TGCAGCGTTGAAGATGCTGGCGGTGGCGAGCAGTACTTC.

This clonotype was observed at least ten times. This chain connects TRBV30 to TRBJ1-5, with 11 bases matching TRBD1. Unmatched junction bases numbered 6, after V lost 4 bases and J lost 7 bases. The CDR3 totals 14 residues. Germline lookup yields CDR1 GTSNPN and CDR2 SVGIG (reference sequence). CDR3 in amino acids: CAWNRDRGTQPQHF. Here the CDR3 DNA reads TGTGCCTGGAACCGGGACAGGGGGACCCAGCCCCAGCATTTT.

This clonotype was counted a few times. This rearrangement joins TRBV28 to TRBJ2-7; TRBD2 matches at 12 bases. J lost 4 bases, V lost 6 bases, and 10 bases had no gene match. CDR1 is MDHEN and CDR2 is SYDVKM in the germline V gene. There are 16 residues in the CDR3. CDR3 nucleotides: TGTGCCAGCAGCCGGACTAGCGGGACCACCGGTTACGAGCAGTACTTC. It is translated as CASSRTSGTTGYEQYF.